This TCR beta chain was obtained from a study of beta chain features in type 1 diabetes. Points on this clone: Its antigen is unidentified. Other DNA sequences in the sample encode the same CDR3.

Blood was collected once per donor into heparin, averaging approximately 110 mL. Sorted CD4+ subsets: naive, central memory, regulatory, stem cell-like memory (CD45RO/CCR7/CD25/CD127/CD95/CD27 panel). Findings and limits, study-wide: There was a moderate but significant shortening of TCRB CDR3s in all four CD4+ subsets of Type 1 diabetes patients. A possible short-template PCR bias applies equally to patients and controls. VDJ junctions in type 1 diabetes patients carried more deletions and fewer insertions.

Reverse transcribing all isolated RNA meant expressed TCRB transcripts were sequenced. Assay used: immunoSEQ multiplex PCR; TCRdb lists only in-frame clones, some missing. The profile shows 600,000 or so clones, under 15% of them singletons. Trimming removed 4 bases from V and 0 bases from J, with 3 bases in between. The germline CDR1 and CDR2 sequences are SGHRS and YFSETQ. CDR3 length equals 12 residues. The TCR sequence derives from a man younger than 40 with type 1 diabetes. Specimen: naive CD4+ T cells from blood. The chain carries TRBV5-1 and TRBJ2-3; D uncertain. The DNA of the CDR3 is TGCGCCAGCAGCAGTAGCACAGATACGCAGTATTTT. This translates into CASSSSTDTQYF.